This entry lists 30 T cell receptor beta chains sequenced from one sample in a study of blood T cell repertoires in COVID-19. Libraries were prepared by immunoSEQ multiplex PCR; TCRdb keeps only in-frame clonotypes and omits some of them. The sample yields about 140,000 clones, about 87% seen once. Sequenced sample: PBMCs or T cells enriched from blood (not recorded which). These receptor sequences come from a man aged 60 to 69 who had recovered from COVID-19.

CDR3 amino acids: CASSDAGTGGSGYTF. The CDR3 DNA follows: TGTGCCAGTAGTGACGCCGGGACAGGGGGCTCTGGCTACACCTTC. The chain uses TRBV19 and TRBJ1-2; 12 bases agree with TRBD1. Germline-derived CDR1 and CDR2 are LNHDA and SQIVND (reference sequence). This CDR3 comprises 15 residues. The J segment lost 7 bases and the V segment lost 5 bases, leaving 8 bases of the junction unmatched.

This sequence joins TRBV30 and TRBJ2-1; 7 positions agree with TRBD1. CDR3 length equals 12 residues. V was clipped by 5 bases and J by 9 bases; unmatched bases: 7. Per germline, CDR1 GTSNPN and CDR2 SVGIG (reference sequence). The CDR3 DNA sequence: TGTGCCTGGGACAGACAGGGTACTGAGCAGTTCTTC. Translating gives CAWDRQGTEQFF.

This clone has just a few counts. V and J are TRBV20-1 and TRBJ1-1, with D unresolved. Germline lookup yields CDR1 DFQATT and CDR2 SNEGSKA (reference sequence). V was clipped by 6 bases and J by 1 base, with 6 bases between them. The CDR3 loop spans 11 amino acids. The CDR3 DNA is TGCAGTGCGTCGGGGAACACTGAAGCTTTCTTT. This translates into CSASGNTEAFF.

The CDR3 DNA reads TGTGCCAGCGGGACAGGGGGCACTGAAGCTTTCTTT. This codes for CASGTGGTEAFF. The rearrangement uses TRBV28 and TRBJ1-1, with 11 bases that match TRBD1. Unmatched junction bases numbered 0, after V lost 8 bases and J lost 4 bases. Germline CDR1 MDHEN, CDR2 SYDVKM. The CDR3 runs to 12 residues.

The V gene is TRBV10-1, the J gene TRBJ1-5, with 8 nucleotides matching TRBD1. CDR3 size: 13 residues. Germline loops: CDR1 WNHNN, CDR2 SYGVQD (reference sequence). Trimming cost V 5 bases and J 7 bases; bases outside gene matches: 4. CDR3 amino acids: CASSLDREQPQHF. The CDR3 region has the DNA TGCGCCAGCAGTCTGGACAGGGAACAGCCCCAGCATTTT.

This clone has just one count. This sequence joins TRBV14 and TRBJ2-2; weak D call: TRBD1 (6 bases). The CDR3 spans 14 residues. V lost 0 bases and J 5 bases, leaving 7 bases between the germline ends. CDR1 and CDR2 from the germline V gene are SGHDN and FVKESK. The CDR3 reads CASSQDQGTGELFF. The CDR3 coding sequence is TGTGCCAGCAGCCAAGACCAGGGGACCGGGGAGCTGTTTTTT.

J is TRBJ2-7 and V is TRBV5-6; TRBD2 aligns across 9 bases. The junction had 8 bases not matched to a gene; V was cut back by 4 bases and J by 6 bases. This CDR3 region has 14 residues. Germline lookup yields CDR1 SGHDT and CDR2 YYEEEE. This CDR3 reads CASSTVAGVVEQYF. The CDR3 DNA follows: TGTGCCAGCAGCACCGTAGCGGGAGTTGTCGAGCAGTACTTC.

This clone was detected only once. This sequence joins TRBV6-1 and TRBJ2-1; 7 bases agree with TRBD2. CDR1 MNHNS and CDR2 SASEGT come from the germline V gene. CDR3 length: 16 amino acids. The V gene end was trimmed by 4 bases and the J gene end by 9 bases; junction bases not matched to a gene: 15. CDR3: CASSVNLAATSIEQFF. The DNA for the CDR3 is TGTGCCAGCAGTGTAAATCTAGCGGCAACTAGTATTGAGCAGTTCTTC.

This clone appeared once. The rearrangement uses TRBV7-6 and TRBJ1-4, with D possibly TRBD1 on 5 matching bases. Germline-derived CDR1 and CDR2 are SGHVS and FNYEAQ. The ends were cut back, 2 bases at V and 8 bases at J, with 6 bases in the middle. The CDR3 totals 12 residues. CDR3 residues: CASSLQGEKLFF. CDR3 nucleotide sequence: TGTGCCAGCAGCTTACAGGGCGAAAAACTGTTTTTT.

The rearrangement uses TRBV7-9 and TRBJ2-3, with D perhaps TRBD1 (6 bases). CDR1 is SEHNR and CDR2 is FQNEAQ in the germline V gene (reference sequence). The CDR3 runs to 16 residues. Trimming took off 4 bases at V and 2 bases at J, with 16 bases between the two ends. This CDR3 is CASSSQGPRYTDTQYF. The CDR3 DNA reads as TGTGCCAGCAGCTCCCAGGGGCCCCGGTACACAGATACGCAGTATTTT.

V usage is TRBV10-2 and J usage is TRBJ2-5; TRBD2 aligns across 10 bases. The germline V gene has CDR1 WSHSY and CDR2 SAAADI. Germline trimming cut 4 bases from V and 4 bases from J; bases unmatched to any gene: 15. This CDR3 has 18 amino acids. The CDR3 spells CASSGPSRTSGLSETQYF. The CDR3 DNA is TGCGCCAGCAGTGGACCCTCGCGGACTAGCGGTTTGTCAGAGACCCAGTACTTC.

The DNA for the CDR3 is TGTGCCAGCAGCTTCCTCAATCCGAACAGGGGGACCTACGAGCAGTACTTC. The encoded protein is CASSFLNPNRGTYEQYF. The chain uses TRBV7-9 and TRBJ2-7, with 8 bases identical to TRBD1. The CDR3 totals 17 residues. Looked up from germline, CDR1 is SEHNR and CDR2 is FQNEAQ (reference sequence). Trimming cost V 3 bases and J 2 bases; bases outside gene matches: 12.

The V call is TRBV19, the J call TRBJ2-6; D is ambiguous. Trimming shortened V by 4 bases and J by 3 bases, and 4 bases separated the two germline ends. CDR3 size: 13 residues. Germline V lookup: CDR1 LNHDA, CDR2 SQIVND (reference sequence). CDR3 bases: TGTGCCAGTAGTAACTATGGGGCCAACGTCCTGACTTTC. Its protein is CASSNYGANVLTF.

The chain is built from TRBV7-3 and TRBJ2-1; 9 bases agree with TRBD1. V dropped 2 bases and J dropped 8; count of bases not matched to a gene: 10. Germline-derived CDR1 and CDR2 are SGHTA and FQGTGA. The CDR3 spans 16 residues. CDR3 region: CASSLVPGQGDHEQFF. DNA for the CDR3: TGTGCCAGCAGCTTAGTTCCGGGACAGGGAGATCATGAGCAGTTCTTC.

The chain couples TRBV6-6 to TRBJ2-7; TRBD1 might be the D (6 bases). The CDR3 is 12 amino acids. The V gene lost 0 bases and the J gene lost 7 bases, with 7 bases spanning the gap. Germline values: CDR1 MNHNY, CDR2 SVGAGI (reference sequence). DNA of the CDR3: TGTGCCAGCAGTTACTCACAGGGTGAGCAGTACTTC. Translation: CASSYSQGEQYF.

The rearrangement links TRBV19 to TRBJ2-5; 8 bases are shared with TRBD1. Germline assignment: CDR1 LNHDA and CDR2 SQIVND (reference sequence). CDR3 length: 14 amino acids. With 5 bases clipped from V and 4 bases from J, the junction kept 6 bases outside the gene matches. CDR3 nucleotides: TGTGCCAGTAGTCCTCGAGACAGGGGAGAGACCCAGTACTTC. Its translation is CASSPRDRGETQYF.

The chain couples TRBV12-3 or TRBV12-4 to TRBJ1-2, with 7 bases identical to TRBD1. The CDR3 spans 13 residues. V gave up 7 bases and J gave up 4 bases; unmatched junction bases: 6. DNA of the CDR3: TGTGCCAGCAAATCGACAGGGACCTATGGCTACACCTTC. It translates to CASKSTGTYGYTF.

The genes are TRBV27 and TRBJ2-7; 8 bases are shared with TRBD2. This CDR3 has 14 amino acids. Germline CDR1 MNHEY, CDR2 SMNVEV (reference sequence). V lost 4 bases and J lost 0; bases outside the gene matches: 2. CDR3 amino acids: CASSYSGASYEQYF. In nucleotides, the CDR3 is TGTGCCAGCAGTTATAGCGGGGCCTCCTACGAGCAGTACTTC.

The chain combines TRBV7-6 with TRBJ1-2; D perhaps matches TRBD1 (5 bases). The CDR3 covers 14 residues. CDR1 SGHVS and CDR2 FNYEAQ come from the germline V gene. Trimming left V 5 bases short and J 4 bases short, with 14 bases between. Written as DNA, the CDR3 is TGTGCCAGCAGCCCGGGACTGGACGTCTATGGCTACACCTTC. Translated: CASSPGLDVYGYTF.

A word on this clone: This sample also contains other DNA sequences that code for the same CDR3. The chain combines TRBV7-8 with TRBJ1-2, with D tentatively TRBD1 (6 bases). The CDR3 length is 14 residues. Germline loops: CDR1 SGHVS, CDR2 FQNEAQ. The germline V and J ends were trimmed by 3 bases and 2 bases, with 10 bases remaining between them. The CDR3 here is CASSLGDRNYGYTF. The CDR3 DNA follows: TGTGCCAGCAGCTTGGGAGACAGGAACTATGGCTACACCTTC.

This sequence joins TRBV13 and TRBJ2-5; perhaps TRBD1 as D (5 bases). The V gene lost 5 bases and the J gene lost 1 base, with 11 bases spanning the gap. This CDR3 has 14 residues. The germline CDR1 and CDR2 sequences are PRHDT and FYEKMQ (reference sequence). The CDR3 sequence is CASSPQGPQETQYF. CDR3 DNA sequence: TGTGCCAGCAGCCCGCAGGGCCCCCAAGAGACCCAGTACTTC.

The rearrangement uses TRBV28 and TRBJ2-1, with 13 bases lining up with TRBD2. Germline lookup yields CDR1 MDHEN and CDR2 SYDVKM. V lost 11 bases and J lost 2; bases outside the gene matches: 3. There are 14 residues in the CDR3. CDR3 coding DNA: TGTGCCGGTGGGACTAGCGGGACCTACAATGAGCAGTTCTTC. It specifies CAGGTSGTYNEQFF. Full variable domain (rest looked up from reference TRBV28 and TRBJ2-1): DVKVTQSSRYLVKRTGEKVFLECVQDMDHENMFWYRQDPGLGLRLIYFSYDVKMKEKGDIPEGYSVSREKKERFSLILESASTNQTSMYLCAGGTSGTYNEQFFGPGTRLTVL.

The V gene is TRBV7-6, the J gene TRBJ2-5, with 8 bases identical to TRBD2. Germline V lookup: CDR1 SGHVS, CDR2 FNYEAQ. The V and J ends lost 0 bases and 7 bases, in that order; junction bases with no gene match: 7. The CDR3 runs to 15 residues. CDR3 bases: TGTGCCAGCAGCTTAGCGTTGCGGGAGGAGGGGACCCAGTACTTC. Residues: CASSLALREEGTQYF. The full variable domain, in which reference TRBV7-6 and TRBJ2-5 provide the parts outside the CDR3, is GAGVSQSPRYKVTKRGQDVALRCDPISGHVSLYWYRQALGQGPEFLTYFNYEAQQDKSGLPNDRFSAERPEGSISTLTIQRTEQRDSAMYRCASSLALREEGTQYFGPGTRLLVL.

V is TRBV19 and J is TRBJ2-2; TRBD1 matches 8 bases. V trimming: 4 bases; J trimming: 5 bases; junction bases outside the gene matches: 9. CDR1 LNHDA and CDR2 SQIVND come from the germline V gene (reference sequence). This CDR3 contains 16 residues. The CDR3 bases are TGTGCCAGTAGTAAAAACACAGGGGGTGGAACCGGGGAGCTGTTTTTT. It codes for CASSKNTGGGTGELFF. Together with reference TRBV19 and TRBJ2-2, the CDR3 gives the full variable domain: DGGITQSPKYLFRKEGQNVTLSCEQNLNHDAMYWYRQDPGQGLRLIYYSQIVNDFQKGDIAEGYSVSREKKESFPLTVTSAQKNPTAFYLCASSKNTGGGTGELFFGEGSRLTVL.

The chain uses TRBV19 and TRBJ1-5; D is unresolved. Germline values: CDR1 LNHDA, CDR2 SQIVND (reference sequence). The CDR3 has 14 residues. V lost 1 base to trimming and J lost 3 bases, with 7 bases between them. The CDR3 sequence: CASSIGDTNQPQHF. CDR3 coding DNA: TGTGCCAGTAGTATAGGCGACACCAATCAGCCCCAGCATTTT.

The rearrangement links TRBV10-3 to TRBJ1-5; TRBD1 might be the D (5 bases). Germline lookup yields CDR1 ENHRY and CDR2 SYGVKD. Trimming stripped 3 bases from V and 5 bases from J, with 17 bases between. This CDR3 has 16 residues. CDR3 region: CAISDPGQGLHQPQHF. The CDR3 nucleotides read TGTGCCATCAGTGATCCCGGGCAGGGCTTACATCAGCCCCAGCATTTT.

J is TRBJ1-1 and V is TRBV5-1; TRBD1 agrees at 10 bases. The trim removed 4 bases at V and 5 bases at J, leaving 8 bases unmatched. CDR3 size: 15 residues. Germline lookup yields CDR1 SGHRS and CDR2 YFSETQ. The CDR3: CASSEAGTGDTEAFF. The DNA of the CDR3 is TGCGCCAGCAGCGAGGCCGGGACAGGGGATACTGAAGCTTTCTTT.

The CDR3 spells CASSLVSADEQFF. The CDR3 DNA sequence: TGCGCCAGCAGCTTGGTAAGCGCGGATGAGCAGTTCTTC. The rearrangement uses TRBV5-1 and TRBJ2-1; D not resolved. CDR1 and CDR2 from the germline V gene are SGHRS and YFSETQ. The CDR3 loop spans 13 amino acids. The V end was cut by 0 bases, the J end by 8 bases, with 9 bases between.

This chain uses TRBV4-2 with TRBJ1-1; D gene unclear. The CDR3 totals 16 residues. Germline V CDR1 and CDR2: LGHNA, YNFKEQ. Deletions cut 0 bases from V and 4 bases from J, with 15 bases between. Here the CDR3 DNA reads TGTGCCAGCAGCCAAGATCTCCTCAGTGTTGGCACTGAAGCTTTCTTT. It yields the protein CASSQDLLSVGTEAFF.

The CDR3 loop reads CASSLEGAGETQYF. For the CDR3, the DNA is TGCGCCAGCAGCTTGGAGGGGGCCGGGGAGACCCAGTACTTC. The J gene is TRBJ2-5, the V gene TRBV5-1; 7 positions agree with TRBD1. The germline V gene has CDR1 SGHRS and CDR2 YFSETQ. V was clipped by 0 bases and J by 5 bases; unmatched bases: 4. The CDR3 is 14 amino acids.